The TCR beta chain under discussion was sequenced for a study of shared clonotypes between healthy human individuals. Germline V lookup: CDR1 LNHNV, CDR2 YYDKDF (reference sequence). V lost 2 bases to trimming and J lost 5 bases; unmatched junction nucleotides: 12. This CDR3 contains 17 residues. PCR replicates from unsorted PBMC used around 320 ng DNA, and this amount was tens of thousands of T cell genomes. The table came from immunoSEQ multiplex PCR; TCRdb's copy has only in-frame clones and leaves some out. The sample holds approximately 500,000 clones, approximately 79% seen once. Only Caucasian adults living in Nashville, Tennessee made up the donor group.

The chain carries TRBV15 and TRBJ2-5, with 9 bases identical to TRBD1. The source of this sequence is a woman aged 40 to 55 in good health. Some clones in this sample may be carry-over from other donors' samples. What was sequenced was PBMCs. CDR3 nucleotide sequence: TGTGCCACCAGCAGACCCCCCGGACACGGACAGGGGGAGACCCAGTACTTC. Encoded protein: CATSRPPGHGQGETQYF.